This T cell receptor beta chain is drawn from a study of blood T cells in healthy people across ages. General study findings and limits: Whereas aged donors had fewer naive CD4+ cells, long-lived donors had more of them and higher diversity.

The J segment lost 3 bases and the V segment lost 2 bases, leaving 9 bases of the junction unmatched. Germline V CDR1 and CDR2: MNHEY, SVGEGT. This CDR3 is built from 16 residues. On this clonotype: Its antigen is unknown.

Then a second PCR, running about 6 to 12 cycles, was carried out with a sample-barcoded 5' primer and a J-beta primer mix. TCRdb re-analysed the 5' RACE reads in MiXCR, keeping a single row per CDR3 protein. The sample includes approximately 800,000 distinct CDR3 sequences, 58% of them seen just once. Input material: blood. This chain links TRBV6-2 or TRBV6-3 with TRBJ1-1, with TRBD1 identical over 7 bases. This clonotype originated in a man aged 30 to 45 in good health. The CDR3 reads CASSYPLDRADTEAFF. The CDR3, as DNA: TGTGCCAGCAGTTACCCCCTCGACAGGGCGGACACTGAAGCTTTCTTT.